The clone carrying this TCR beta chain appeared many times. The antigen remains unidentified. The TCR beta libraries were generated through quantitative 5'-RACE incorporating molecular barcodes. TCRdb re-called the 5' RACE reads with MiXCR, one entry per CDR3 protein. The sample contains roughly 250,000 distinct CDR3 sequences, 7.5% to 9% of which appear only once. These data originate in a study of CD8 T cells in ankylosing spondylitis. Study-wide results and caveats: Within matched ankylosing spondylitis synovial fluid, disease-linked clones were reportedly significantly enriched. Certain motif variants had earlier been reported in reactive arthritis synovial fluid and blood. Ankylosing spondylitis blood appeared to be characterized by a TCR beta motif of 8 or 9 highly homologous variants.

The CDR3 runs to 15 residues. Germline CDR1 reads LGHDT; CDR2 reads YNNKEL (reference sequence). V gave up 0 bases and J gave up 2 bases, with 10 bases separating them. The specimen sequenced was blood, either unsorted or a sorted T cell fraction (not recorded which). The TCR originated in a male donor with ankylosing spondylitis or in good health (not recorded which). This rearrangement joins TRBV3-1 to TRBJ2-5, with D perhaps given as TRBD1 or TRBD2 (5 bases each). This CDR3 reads CASSQERGEQETQYF. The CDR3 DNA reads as TGTGCCAGCAGCCAAGAACGGGGCGAACAAGAGACCCAGTACTTC.